This T cell receptor (beta chain) stems from a study of blood T cell repertoires in COVID-19. Germline V gene data show CDR1 as GTSNPN and CDR2 as SVGIG (reference sequence). Between the trimmed V and J ends, which lost 1 base and 2 bases, there was a span of 11 bases. The CDR3 length is 14 residues. Profiling relied on immunoSEQ multiplex PCR, and the TCRdb table lists in-frame clones only, not all of them. The repertoire has about 260,000 clones, approximately 90% of them found once; the top ten carry 4%. The source of this sequence is a man aged 60-69 years who had recovered from COVID-19. The sample comprised peripheral blood. The rearrangement uses TRBV30 and TRBJ2-5; D perhaps matches TRBD1 (6 bases). CDR3 nucleotide sequence: TGTGCCTGGAGTGCCGGACAGCTACAAGAGACCCAGTACTTC. Its translation is CAWSAGQLQETQYF.